Detailed here is one TCR beta chain. Its antigen is not identified. Mismatch with germline at one junction end may stem from a read error. Every TCR beta cDNA library bore unique molecular identifiers. T cells, about 0.85 to 11 million of them, yielded some 510,000 cDNA molecules. TCRdb reprocessed the PCR reads with MiXCR, giving one entry per CDR3 protein. The sample has hundreds of thousands of distinct CDR3 sequences, about 40% seen once. The data belong to a study of post-analysis software for immune sequencing data. About the study: Relapsing-remitting, secondary progressive and progressive-relapsing forms of multiple sclerosis all featured among disease courses. General study results and limits: Patients carried roughly 5 TRBV segments more frequently than controls did, and TRBV5-6, TRBV5-1 and TRBV20-1 were among them. F-measure co-clustering was strong for batch-matched samples. Compared with controls, patients showed significantly lower normalized Chao1 diversity.

The CDR3 loop spans 14 amino acids. CDR1 and CDR2 from the germline V gene are DFQATT and SNEGSKA (reference sequence). The chain is built from TRBV20-1 and TRBJ2-5, with 11 positions matching TRBD2. This clonotype was sampled from a girl between 5 and 17 years old with multiple sclerosis. The sequenced sample consisted of blood. The CDR3 DNA reads TGCAGTGCTACAGGGACTAGCGGAAAAGACACCCAGTACTTC. This translates into CSATGTSGKDTQYF.